One sample yielded the 12 T cell receptor beta chains listed below, sequenced in a study of T-cell memory formation after mild COVID-19. TCRdb fed the 5' RACE reads into MiXCR, producing one record per CDR3 protein. The data contain about 140,000 distinct CDR3 sequences, roughly 13% of them singletons. What was sequenced was PBMCs or a T cell subset sorted from them (not recorded which). These receptors originate from an adult woman who had mild COVID-19 (a few samples of this study predate the infection). Cell type and time point are not known.

This clonotype was recorded a few times. V and J are TRBV11-1 and TRBJ2-7; unclear D gene. CDR3 length: 14 amino acids. Germline V CDR1 and CDR2: SGHAT, FQDESV (reference sequence). Trimming left V 5 bases short and J 3 bases short, with 14 bases between. The CDR3 DNA reads TGTGCCAGCAGCCCAACGACACGGATCTACGAGCAGTACTTC. It codes for CASSPTTRIYEQYF.

This rearrangement joins TRBV5-1 to TRBJ1-1; D remains unclear. CDR1 SGHRS and CDR2 YFSETQ come from the germline V gene. V gave up 5 bases and J gave up 0 bases, with 5 bases separating them. The CDR3 loop spans 12 amino acids. CDR3 sequence: CASSDMNTEAFF. The CDR3 DNA reads TGCGCCAGCAGTGACATGAACACTGAAGCTTTCTTT.

V is TRBV2 and J is TRBJ2-1, with 12 bases aligning to TRBD2. Germline CDR1 reads SNHLY; CDR2 reads FYNNEI. With V trimmed by 0 bases and J by 5 bases, 5 bases remained unmatched. The CDR3 is made up of 17 amino acids. CDR3 sequence: CASSEATSGGNNNEQFF. The CDR3 DNA follows: TGTGCCAGCAGTGAAGCCACTAGCGGGGGGAATAACAATGAGCAGTTCTTC.

The V call is TRBV2, the J call TRBJ1-1; D is possibly TRBD1 (5 bases). The CDR3 length is 15 residues. The ends were cut back, 4 bases at V and 1 base at J, with 13 bases in the middle. The germline V gene has CDR1 SNHLY and CDR2 FYNNEI. CDR3 sequence (DNA): TGTGCCAGCAGTGTTGTTCGGGGGGGGAACACTGAAGCTTTCTTT. Protein product: CASSVVRGGNTEAFF.

This clonotype was counted between two and nine times. The chain is built from TRBV20-1 and TRBJ2-1; 10 nucleotides match TRBD2. This CDR3 has 13 amino acids. V shed 5 bases, J shed 7 bases, and the junction held 5 bases outside the gene matches. Germline CDR1 and CDR2: DFQATT and SNEGSKA (reference sequence). CDR3 coding DNA: TGCAGTGCTTTCAGCGGGAGGGGGAATGAGCAGTTCTTC. Translating it yields CSAFSGRGNEQFF.

This clonotype turned up a few times. The CDR3 coding sequence is TGTGCCAGTAGTATTCGCGGGATCGGTGCAGATACGCAGTATTTT. It is translated as CASSIRGIGADTQYF. The chain employs TRBV19 and TRBJ2-3, with a tentative D call TRBD2 (6 bases). This CDR3 has 15 residues. Germline V gene sequence: CDR1 LNHDA, CDR2 SQIVND (reference sequence). Trimming cost V 3 bases and J 4 bases, with 14 bases left between them.

The chain carries TRBV5-1 and TRBJ2-2; TRBD1 matches at 10 bases. Germline-derived CDR1 and CDR2 are SGHRS and YFSETQ. The CDR3 consists of 15 residues. The ends lost 1 base at V and 6 bases at J; junction bases unmatched: 3. The CDR3 reads CASSLWTGGSGELFF. The CDR3 DNA reads TGCGCCAGCAGCTTGTGGACAGGGGGTTCCGGGGAGCTGTTTTTT.

This clonotype was recorded at least ten times. The chain is built from TRBV6-2 or TRBV6-3 and TRBJ2-1, with 11 bases that match TRBD2. Trimming removed 2 bases from V and 2 bases from J; junction bases left unmatched: 5. This CDR3 region has 17 residues. CDR1 is MNHEY and CDR2 is SVGEGT in the germline V gene. This CDR3 reads CASSYHETSGTYNEQFF. The DNA for the CDR3 is TGTGCCAGCAGTTACCACGAGACTAGCGGGACCTACAATGAGCAGTTCTTC.

There are a few counts of this clonotype. The V gene is TRBV4-3, the J gene TRBJ2-6; 9 bases are shared with TRBD1. The CDR3 is 17 amino acids. CDR1 LGHNA and CDR2 YSLEER come from the germline V gene. The ends lost 4 bases at V and 4 bases at J; junction bases unmatched: 8. CDR3 residues: CASSPGTGNSGANVLTF. As DNA, the CDR3 is TGCGCCAGCAGCCCAGGGACAGGGAACTCGGGGGCCAACGTCCTGACTTTC.

The V and J genes are TRBV12-3 or TRBV12-4 and TRBJ2-3, with 8 bases that match TRBD1. V trimming: 5 bases; J trimming: 3 bases; junction bases outside the gene matches: 19. The CDR3 has 19 residues. In DNA, the CDR3 is TGTGCCAGCAGTCCGCCGGACAGGGATGCTTTGGGTATGACAGATACGCAGTATTTT. As protein: CASSPPDRDALGMTDTQYF.

The chain has TRBV4-3 and TRBJ2-1, with a tentative D call TRBD1 (6 bases). Deletions cut 1 base from V and 4 bases from J, with 14 bases between. Germline V gives CDR1 LGHNA, CDR2 YSLEER. There are 16 residues in the CDR3. The CDR3 DNA follows: TGCGCCAGCAGCCAAGGGTTAGGGGACATTTACAATGAGCAGTTCTTC. Translation gives CASSQGLGDIYNEQFF.

V and J are TRBV7-9 and TRBJ2-2; 10 bases match TRBD1. V was clipped by 10 bases and J by 3 bases; unmatched bases: 5. The CDR3 has 14 residues. Per the germline V gene, CDR1 is SEHNR and CDR2 is FQNEAQ (reference sequence). DNA for the CDR3: TGTGCCATCGACAGGGGGCGAGACACCGGGGAGCTGTTTTTT. This translates into CAIDRGRDTGELFF.